This note documents a single T cell receptor beta chain sequence. Its antigen is unknown. At one boundary the junction diverges from the germline segment, which might be a read error. These data come from a study of blood T cells in healthy people across ages. General study points: Estimates drawn from one million T cells were deemed to understate diversity. Roughly linear age-related decline in beta diversity appeared, significant by age around 42.

CDR1 and CDR2 (germline): LGHDT, YNNKEL (reference sequence). The CDR3 runs 16 residues. Sample-barcoded 5' priming and a J-beta primer mix drove a second PCR of about 6 to 12 cycles. The authors tagged each cDNA molecule using a template-switch adaptor with 12 random nucleotides. Each CDR3 protein gets one entry after TCRdb re-called the 5' RACE reads with MiXCR. The sample has under 2,000,000 distinct CDR3 sequences; around 50% are singletons. The chain is built from TRBV3-1 and TRBJ2-5; D ambiguous. The TCR originated in a woman between 40 and 55 years old in good health. The sequenced sample consisted of blood. The CDR3 is CASSLIKPGIQETQYF. DNA for the CDR3: TGTGCCAGCAGCCTCATAAAGCCAGGCATCCAAGAGACTCAGTACTTC.